This is a list of T cell receptor beta chains from one sample in a study of OX40 agonist ivuxolimab in advanced cancers. The protocol was immunoSEQ multiplex PCR, while the TCRdb copy is restricted to in-frame clones and leaves out a portion. Among about 27,000 clones listed, roughly 90% were seen once. The specimen comprised CD4+ or CD8+ T cells sorted from blood, sampled in a trial of the OX40 agonist ivuxolimab. These receptors were collected from an adult with an advanced solid tumor such as melanoma, head and neck, liver or kidney cancer. The CDR3 runs from the conserved cysteine through the conserved F or W. The order of the fields is clone size, V gene, D gene, J gene, CDR3 length, CDR3 DNA, CDR3 protein. D genes are given only for firm matches. Part of the rows lack a size; the others show once, few, many or a class for expanded clones.

abundance: NA
v_gene: TRBV4-1
d_gene: TRBD1
j_gene: TRBJ2-4
len: 14
CDR3nt: TGCGCCAGCAGCCAAGGACAGGGAGTAAACATTCAGTACTTC
CDR3aa: CASSQGQGVNIQYF

abundance: NA
v_gene: TRBV6-1
d_gene: NA
j_gene: TRBJ2-7
len: 14
CDR3nt: TGTGCCAGCAGTGAAGAGACAGTGGTGGACGAGCAGTACTTC
CDR3aa: CASSEETVVDEQYF

abundance: NA
v_gene: TRBV27
d_gene: TRBD2
j_gene: TRBJ2-7
len: 14
CDR3nt: TGTGCCAGCACCCCGGGACTAGGACTCTACGAGCAGTACTTC
CDR3aa: CASTPGLGLYEQYF

abundance: NA
v_gene: TRBV2
d_gene: NA
j_gene: TRBJ1-6
len: 14
CDR3nt: TGTGCCAGCAGTGTAGACGGGATTAATTCACCCCTCCACTTT
CDR3aa: CASSVDGINSPLHF

abundance: NA
v_gene: TRBV28
d_gene: TRBD2
j_gene: TRBJ2-5
len: 17
CDR3nt: TGTGCCAGCAGTTTGACTAGCGGGAGGGTCTTAAAAGAGACCCAGTACTTC
CDR3aa: CASSLTSGRVLKETQYF

abundance: once
v_gene: TRBV18
d_gene: NA
j_gene: TRBJ2-7
len: 14
CDR3nt: TGTGCCAGCTCACCACTGCCCCCCGCGAGCGAGCAGTACTTC
CDR3aa: CASSPLPPASEQYF

abundance: few
v_gene: TRBV30
d_gene: NA
j_gene: TRBJ1-1
len: 13
CDR3nt: TGTGCCTGGAGTGCCGGGGGGGTAACTGAAGCTTTCTTT
CDR3aa: CAWSAGGVTEAFF

abundance: NA
v_gene: TRBV5-5
d_gene: TRBD1
j_gene: TRBJ1-6
len: 16
CDR3nt: TGTGCCAGCAGCCTCGTCGAGGGGACAGGAGCTTCACCCCTCCACTTT
CDR3aa: CASSLVEGTGASPLHF

abundance: NA
v_gene: TRBV7-9
d_gene: NA
j_gene: TRBJ1-1
len: 14
CDR3nt: TGTGCCAGCAGCCAAGGGCCTCTGAACACTGAAGCTTTCTTT
CDR3aa: CASSQGPLNTEAFF

abundance: NA
v_gene: TRBV7-2
d_gene: NA
j_gene: TRBJ2-3
len: 16
CDR3nt: TGTGCCAGCAGCTCCCGTCTTCGAGGGCCCCCAGATACGCAGTATTTT
CDR3aa: CASSSRLRGPPDTQYF

abundance: NA
v_gene: TRBV28
d_gene: NA
j_gene: TRBJ1-6
len: 17
CDR3nt: TGTGCCAGCAGTCCTGGAGACATGCGCTCCTATAATTCACCCCTCCACTTT
CDR3aa: CASSPGDMRSYNSPLHF

abundance: NA
v_gene: TRBV9
d_gene: NA
j_gene: TRBJ2-7
len: 15
CDR3nt: TGTGCCAGCAGCGTAGGTCCGGCGAGCTCCTACGAGCAGTACTTC
CDR3aa: CASSVGPASSYEQYF

abundance: NA
v_gene: TRBV28
d_gene: NA
j_gene: TRBJ2-7
len: 14
CDR3nt: TGTGCCAGCAGTCCGCAGATAAGCTCCTACGAGCAGTACTTC
CDR3aa: CASSPQISSYEQYF